The 28 T cell receptor beta chains presented below share a single source sample, sequenced in a study of blood T cell repertoires in COVID-19. The repertoire was sequenced with immunoSEQ multiplex PCR; TCRdb's copy has only in-frame clones and lacks some. The table shows more than 120,000 clones, with 85% to 90% occurring only once. Sequencing used peripheral blood. The origin of the receptors is a woman between 45 and 65 years old with active or convalescent COVID-19.

This clone has just one count. The chain carries TRBV28 and TRBJ1-2, with 10 bases matching TRBD1. This CDR3 is 17 amino acids long. V was clipped by 8 bases and J by 0 bases; unmatched bases: 12. Looked up from germline, CDR1 is MDHEN and CDR2 is SYDVKM. CDR3 bases: TGTGCCAGCGGCCTTTCAGGGACAGGGGAAGCTAACTATGGCTACACCTTC. It yields the protein CASGLSGTGEANYGYTF.

V and J are TRBV6-5 and TRBJ1-6, with D tentatively TRBD1 (5 bases). The V gene lost 5 bases and the J gene lost 8 bases, with 7 bases spanning the gap. This CDR3 is built from 12 residues. Germline values: CDR1 MNHEY, CDR2 SVGAGI. The CDR3, as DNA: TGTGCCAGCAGTCCGGGGGATTCACCCCTCCACTTT. Its translation is CASSPGDSPLHF.

This sequence joins TRBV6-5 and TRBJ1-1; TRBD1 matches at 9 bases. The CDR3 spans 14 residues. The V and J ends lost 6 bases and 6 bases, in that order; junction bases with no gene match: 8. Germline V gives CDR1 MNHEY, CDR2 SVGAGI. The CDR3, as DNA: TGTGCCAGCAGGTCCGACAGGGGGGCCCCTGAAGCTTTCTTT. Protein product: CASRSDRGAPEAFF.

This sequence joins TRBV7-9 and TRBJ2-1; 7 bases fit TRBD2. Germline CDR1 reads SEHNR; CDR2 reads FQNEAQ (reference sequence). The CDR3 is 13 residues long. Trimming cost V 3 bases and J 8 bases; bases outside gene matches: 4. In DNA form, the CDR3 reads TGTGCCAGCAGCTTGGGGGGGTTCGATGAGCAGTTCTTC. Amino acid sequence: CASSLGGFDEQFF.

The DNA for the CDR3 is TGTGCCTGGAGTTTTGGACAGGGCTACGAGCAGTACTTC. Its protein product is CAWSFGQGYEQYF. The chain carries TRBV30 and TRBJ2-7; TRBD1 matches at 8 bases. Trimming removed 2 bases from V and 3 bases from J; junction bases left unmatched: 3. CDR1 is GTSNPN, CDR2 SVGIG, per germline (reference sequence). CDR3 length: 13 amino acids.

The chain is built from TRBV15 and TRBJ1-6; TRBD1 matches 11 bases. CDR3 length equals 16 residues. The germline V gene has CDR1 LNHNV and CDR2 YYDKDF (reference sequence). V gave up 5 bases and J gave up 9 bases; unmatched junction bases: 9. CDR3 DNA sequence: TGTGCCACCAGCTCCCGCGGGACAGGGGGTTCTTCACCCCTCCACTTT. This gives the protein CATSSRGTGGSSPLHF.

The chain combines TRBV14 with TRBJ2-3; 8 positions agree with TRBD2. Germline-derived CDR1 and CDR2 are SGHDN and FVKESK. After removal of 0 bases from V and 9 bases from J, the junction contained 5 bases not matched to a gene. The CDR3 consists of 14 residues. The CDR3 nucleotides are TGTGCCAGCAGCCAAGATTCGGGGGGGTACACGCAGTATTTT. This sequence encodes CASSQDSGGYTQYF. The complete variable domain, with remaining parts taken from reference TRBV14 and TRBJ2-3, reads EAGVTQFPSHSVIEKGQTVTLRCDPISGHDNLYWYRRVMGKEIKFLLHFVKESKQDESGMPNNRFLAERTGGTYSTLKVQPAELEDSGVYFCASSQDSGGYTQYFGPGTRLTVL.

The chain combines TRBV28 with TRBJ1-1, with TRBD1 matching over 8 bases. The CDR3 extends over 14 amino acids. Per the germline V gene, CDR1 is MDHEN and CDR2 is SYDVKM. V shed 7 bases and J 4 bases; nucleotides not matched to a gene: 8. The CDR3 DNA follows: TGTGCCAGCAAAAGACAGGGGCCGGGCACTGAAGCTTTCTTT. Protein: CASKRQGPGTEAFF. Full variable domain (missing parts from reference TRBV28 and TRBJ1-1): DVKVTQSSRYLVKRTGEKVFLECVQDMDHENMFWYRQDPGLGLRLIYFSYDVKMKEKGDIPEGYSVSREKKERFSLILESASTNQTSMYLCASKRQGPGTEAFFGQGTRLTVV.

The chain recombines TRBV30 with TRBJ1-5; TRBD1 matches at 10 bases. Germline loops: CDR1 GTSNPN, CDR2 SVGIG (reference sequence). Losses at the gene ends were 2 bases for V and 8 bases for J; bases not matched to a gene: 3. The CDR3 sequence is 13 residues long. CDR3 loop: CAWSRQGAEPQHF. The CDR3 DNA is TGTGCCTGGAGTCGACAGGGGGCTGAGCCCCAGCATTTT.

This clone occurred once. The chain uses TRBV5-4 and TRBJ1-2, with D perhaps matching TRBD1 (6 bases). Germline lookup yields CDR1 SGHNT and CDR2 YYREEE (reference sequence). V was trimmed by 2 bases and J by 4 bases, leaving 12 bases between them. This CDR3 region has 14 residues. CDR3 nucleotides: TGTGCCAGCAGCTTCCCGCAGGGGACCTATGGCTACACCTTC. Translation gives CASSFPQGTYGYTF.

With regard to this clone: At the DNA level, this CDR3 is encoded by other sequences in the same sample as well. The chain employs TRBV18 and TRBJ2-5; 8 bases are a match to TRBD2. The CDR3 covers 13 residues. Trimming removed 5 bases from V and 4 bases from J; junction bases left unmatched: 3. Germline CDR1 is KGHSH and CDR2 is LQKENI. CDR3 nucleotides: TGTGCCAGCTCATCGGGACTAGGAGAGACCCAGTACTTC. This sequence encodes CASSSGLGETQYF.

The V gene is TRBV19, the J gene TRBJ2-7; D possibly corresponds to TRBD1 (6 bases). With 5 bases removed from V and 3 bases from J, the gap between germline ends came to 32 bases. The CDR3 covers 20 residues. The V gene's germline CDR1 is LNHDA and CDR2 SQIVND (reference sequence). The CDR3 sequence is CASSHARQAQLSERYYEQYF. The DNA of the CDR3 is TGTGCCAGTAGTCACGCGAGACAGGCTCAACTATCCGAGAGATACTACGAGCAGTACTTC.

The J gene is TRBJ1-3, the V gene TRBV7-8; no clear D gene. This CDR3 is 13 amino acids long. The V gene lost 7 bases and the J gene lost 3 bases, with 10 bases spanning the gap. Germline CDR1 SGHVS, CDR2 FQNEAQ. The CDR3 DNA reads TGTGCCAGCACCCTGTCCTTTGGAAACACCATATATTTT. It translates to CASTLSFGNTIYF. The full variable domain, in which reference TRBV7-8 and TRBJ1-3 provide the parts outside the CDR3, is GAGVSQSPRYKVAKRGQDVALRCDPISGHVSLFWYQQALGQGPEFLTYFQNEAQLDKSGLPSDRFFAERPEGSVSTLKIQRTQQEDSAVYLCASTLSFGNTIYFGEGSWLTVV.

The chain employs TRBV3-1 (or the pseudogene TRBV3-2) and TRBJ2-7, with D unresolved. This CDR3 contains 14 residues. Trimming stripped 2 bases from V and 3 bases from J, with 11 bases between. In germline, CDR1 is LGHDT, CDR2 YNNKEL (reference sequence). The CDR3 DNA follows: TGTGCCAGCAGCCAACGGCTAGTGGACTACGAGCAGTACTTC. Protein sequence: CASSQRLVDYEQYF.

This clone appeared a few times. The CDR3 region has the DNA TGTGCCAGCAGCTTACAGTCGGGGGACACTGAAGCTTTCTTT. Translated: CASSLQSGDTEAFF. The J gene is TRBJ1-1, the V gene TRBV7-3; D might be TRBD1 (5 bases). With 2 bases removed from V and 3 bases from J, the gap between germline ends came to 10 bases. The CDR3 spans 14 residues. Germline V gene sequence: CDR1 SGHTA, CDR2 FQGTGA.

The V gene is TRBV30, the J gene TRBJ2-5; TRBD2 aligns across 10 bases. This CDR3 is built from 17 residues. Losses at the gene ends were 4 bases for V and 6 bases for J; bases not matched to a gene: 17. Germline V gene lookup returns CDR1 GTSNPN and CDR2 SVGIG (reference sequence). CDR3 sequence reads: CAWTGRGAGGLGQTQYF. CDR3 coding DNA: TGTGCCTGGACTGGGCGTGGAGCGGGGGGGCTGGGGCAGACCCAGTACTTC.

This clone occurred a few times. The chain links TRBV11-3 to TRBJ1-6; D gene unclear. The CDR3 runs 13 residues. The germline V gene encodes CDR1 SGHNT and CDR2 YENEEA. V lost 4 bases and J lost 8, with 9 bases in between. CDR3 bases: TGTGCCAGCAGCTCTAGTTCCTATTCACCCCTCCACTTT. It specifies CASSSSSYSPLHF.

This clone was observed a single time. V and J are TRBV3-1 (or the pseudogene TRBV3-2) and TRBJ1-1; 8 bases agree with TRBD1. With 5 bases clipped from V and 0 bases from J, the junction kept 5 bases outside the gene matches. This CDR3 comprises 15 residues. CDR1 LGHDT and CDR2 YNNKEL come from the germline V gene (reference sequence). The CDR3 DNA sequence: TGTGCCAGCAGCTCTCACAGGGGGATGAACACTGAAGCTTTCTTT. Protein sequence: CASSSHRGMNTEAFF.

Only one count was recorded for this clone. The chain recombines TRBV12-3 or TRBV12-4 with TRBJ1-3; no clear D. Trimming removed 6 bases at V and 4 bases at J, with 7 bases between. This CDR3 has 12 amino acids. The CDR3 bases are TGTGCCAGCAGCGCGTTCGGAAACACCATATATTTT. Amino acids: CASSAFGNTIYF.

The chain carries TRBV28 and TRBJ1-1; possibly TRBD1 for D (5 bases). Per the germline V gene, CDR1 is MDHEN and CDR2 is SYDVKM. The CDR3 sequence is 13 residues long. Trimming cost V 1 base and J 6 bases, with 9 bases left between them. The CDR3, as DNA: TGTGCCAGCAGTTTATCAGGGTCCCCTGAAGCTTTCTTT. Translating it yields CASSLSGSPEAFF. Based on the CDR3 plus reference TRBV28 and TRBJ1-1, the full variable domain is DVKVTQSSRYLVKRTGEKVFLECVQDMDHENMFWYRQDPGLGLRLIYFSYDVKMKEKGDIPEGYSVSREKKERFSLILESASTNQTSMYLCASSLSGSPEAFFGQGTRLTVV.

This clone was observed once. The chain is built from TRBV11-2 and TRBJ2-5, with D perhaps TRBD1 (6 bases). CDR3 size: 15 residues. Germline V gene data show CDR1 as SGHAT and CDR2 as FQNNGV. V shed 5 bases and J shed 4 bases, with 17 bases lying between them. CDR3 in DNA: TGTGCCAGCAGCATCGTATCAACAGGGCGAGAGACCCAGTACTTC. This translates into CASSIVSTGRETQYF.

V is TRBV6-2 or TRBV6-3 and J is TRBJ1-3; the D is unclear. CDR1 and CDR2 from the germline V gene are MNHEY and SVGEGT. The CDR3 contains 17 residues. V lost 6 bases and J lost 4, with 22 bases in between. CDR3 DNA sequence: TGTGCCAGCAGCCCCATCGCGACATCCGCGTCCGGAAACACCATATATTTT. Its protein is CASSPIATSASGNTIYF.

The rearrangement joins TRBV18 to TRBJ2-5; D might be TRBD2 (5 bases). V lost 6 bases to trimming and J lost 5 bases, with 13 bases between them. This CDR3 is built from 13 residues. Germline-derived CDR1 and CDR2 are KGHSH and LQKENI. CDR3 in amino acids: CASSRGSTETQYF. The CDR3 DNA sequence: TGTGCCAGCTCCCGGGGATCCACGGAGACCCAGTACTTC.

V gene TRBV10-3 combines with J gene TRBJ2-7, with D unresolved. The CDR3 contains 11 residues. Trimming pared 5 bases from V and 3 bases from J, leaving 5 bases between. The germline gives CDR1 ENHRY, CDR2 SYGVKD. CDR3 region: CAISTSYEQYF. In DNA form, the CDR3 reads TGTGCCATCAGTACCAGCTACGAGCAGTACTTC.

V is TRBV19 and J is TRBJ1-2, with 10 bases identical to TRBD1. The junction had 6 bases not matched to a gene; V was cut back by 8 bases and J by 3 bases. The CDR3 spans 14 residues. Germline V lookup: CDR1 LNHDA, CDR2 SQIVND (reference sequence). The CDR3, as DNA: TGTGCCAGTGCCCCTGGGACAGGGGACTATGGCTACACCTTC. This gives the protein CASAPGTGDYGYTF.

V is TRBV5-1 and J is TRBJ2-3; D not certain. CDR1 is SGHRS, CDR2 YFSETQ, per germline. Trimming pared 0 bases from V and 5 bases from J, leaving 10 bases between. CDR3 size: 14 residues. For the CDR3, the DNA is TGCGCCAGCAGCTTGGATGGCAACCGAGATACGCAGTATTTT. Its translation: CASSLDGNRDTQYF.

The sample holds a few counts of this clone. The V gene is TRBV9, the J gene TRBJ2-3; 7 bases align to TRBD2. The CDR3 totals 15 residues. The V and J ends lost 0 bases and 5 bases, in that order; junction bases with no gene match: 6. Germline V CDR1 and CDR2: SGDLS, YYNGEE. CDR3 sequence: CASSVASGGGDTQYF. The CDR3 region has the DNA TGTGCCAGCAGCGTAGCTTCGGGGGGAGGAGATACGCAGTATTTT.

The chain couples TRBV5-1 to TRBJ2-5; 7 bases are shared with TRBD2. The CDR3 is made up of 15 amino acids. The V and J ends lost 0 bases and 5 bases, in that order; junction bases with no gene match: 7. The germline V gene encodes CDR1 SGHRS and CDR2 YFSETQ. CDR3 loop: CASSLGGGRGETQYF. CDR3 bases: TGCGCCAGCAGCTTGGGGGGCGGGAGAGGTGAGACCCAGTACTTC.